Sequencing of this T cell receptor beta chain was carried out in a study of response to subunit inactivated influenza vaccine. Study outcomes and limitations: Authors suggested that a seasonal influenza vaccination recruits few new T cells each time.

This clonotype has more than one count but fewer than ten. The antigen remains unidentified. TCRdb ran MiXCR on the RT-PCR reads and lists one entry per CDR3 protein. Among over 400,000 distinct CDR3 sequences listed, 10% to 15% were seen once. V lost 8 bases, J lost 6 bases, and 11 bases lay in between. The CDR3 covers 11 residues. The sequencing used PBMCs from blood, collected 45 days after vaccination. This chain links TRBV12-3 or TRBV12-4 with TRBJ2-7; D tentatively fits TRBD1 or TRBD2 (5 bases each). This clonotype was obtained from a man aged 50 to 60 who received an inactivated influenza vaccine. Written as DNA, the CDR3 is TGTGCCAGCCAAGGGGCGGGCGAGCAGTACTTC. Translating gives CASQGAGEQYF.